The present T cell receptor (beta chain) was sequenced within a study of control samples from healthy donors and cancer patients. Libraries were prepared by immunoSEQ multiplex PCR; TCRdb keeps only in-frame clonotypes and omits some of them. The sample shows some 98,000 clones, approximately 84% of them seen only once. With 6 bases removed from V and 2 bases from J, the gap between germline ends came to 17 bases. The V gene's germline CDR1 is SGHVS and CDR2 FNYEAQ. There are 15 residues in the CDR3. The chain links TRBV7-6 to TRBJ2-7, with D perhaps given as TRBD1 or TRBD2 (7 bases each). This TCR came from a man between 65 and 85 years old with lung cancer. What was sequenced was PBMCs. The CDR3 protein is CASRSGGGLTYEQYF. CDR3 DNA sequence: TGTGCCAGCAGATCAGGGGGGGGATTAACCTACGAGCAGTACTTC.